This passage covers 2 T cell receptor beta chains from one sample sequenced in a study of blood T cells in healthy people across ages. Using a J-beta primer mix together with a sample-barcoded 5' primer, a second PCR was run for about 7 to 12 cycles. In TCRdb, the 5' RACE reads were re-called with MiXCR into one record per CDR3 protein. The sample shows 700,000 to 900,000 distinct CDR3 sequences, roughly 50% of them seen only once. Sequencing used blood. These receptors were obtained from a man aged 80 or over in good health.

On this clonotype: Its ends do not fully match the called genes, so a read error is possible. This chain joins TRBV2 and TRBJ2-5; D tentatively reads TRBD1 or TRBD2 (6 bases each). Germline CDR1 SNHLY, CDR2 FYNNEI. This CDR3 spans 15 amino acids. The CDR3 DNA reads TGTACCAGCAGTACCGGGGGCTCCTCCGTCGAGACCCAGTACTTC. Its translation is CTSSTGGSSVETQYF.

The chain uses TRBV10-3 and TRBJ2-3, with 12 bases matching TRBD2. This CDR3 is 17 amino acids long. The germline V gene has CDR1 ENHRY and CDR2 SYGVKD. J lost 4 bases, V lost 6 bases, and 11 bases had no gene match. Written as DNA, the CDR3 is TGTGCCATCAGCCCGGGACTAGCGGGTTCGGGCGCAGATACGCAGTATTTT. Its translation: CAISPGLAGSGADTQYF.